The 24 T cell receptor beta chains reported below all come from one sample, sequenced in a study of a mutant IDH1 vaccine in newly diagnosed glioma. Their recognized antigens are unknown. Stated time point: week 11, during vaccination. Alongside topical imiquimod, each dose of vaccine comprised 300 ug of mutant IDH1 20-mer peptide. The assay was immunoSEQ multiplex PCR, and TCRdb's table has in-frame clones only and misses some. The sample carries 120,000 or so clones, just under 80% recorded once. This specimen was PBMCs, taken from a glioma patient whose treatment included an IDH1 peptide vaccine. The receptor set was obtained from a man aged 35-49 years with glioma.

The chain combines TRBV5-1 with TRBJ1-2; a possible D gene is TRBD1 (6 bases). There are 15 residues in the CDR3. Trimming stripped 1 base from V and 9 bases from J, with 19 bases between. Germline V CDR1 and CDR2: SGHRS, YFSETQ. The CDR3 DNA reads TGCGCCAGCAGCTTGTACTACAGGGCCCCTTATAGCTACACCTTC. Residues: CASSLYYRAPYSYTF. Supplemented by reference TRBV5-1 and TRBJ1-2, the full variable domain reads KAGVTQTPRYLIKTRGQQVTLSCSPISGHRSVSWYQQTPGQGLQFLFEYFSETQRNKGNFPGRFSGRQFSNSRSEMNVSTLELGDSALYLCASSLYYRAPYSYTFGSGTRLTVV.

V usage is TRBV9 and J usage is TRBJ2-7; D gene unclear. Between the trimmed V and J ends, which lost 1 base and 2 bases, there was a span of 7 bases. There are 13 residues in the CDR3. The germline V gene encodes CDR1 SGDLS and CDR2 YYNGEE. The CDR3 spells CASSVLPAYEQYF. The CDR3 region has the DNA TGTGCCAGCAGCGTATTACCCGCCTACGAGCAGTACTTC.

The V gene is TRBV29-1, the J gene TRBJ2-1, with D hard to call. The CDR3 spans 14 residues. V lost 1 base, J lost 5 bases, and 12 bases lay in between. From germline, CDR1 is SQVTM and CDR2 ANQGSEA. The CDR3 loop reads CSVEAPGAHNEQFF. CDR3 nucleotides: TGCAGCGTTGAAGCTCCTGGTGCACACAATGAGCAGTTCTTC.

A few counts support this clone. This sequence joins TRBV6-5 and TRBJ2-6, with TRBD1 as a possible D gene (5 bases). This CDR3 region has 15 residues. Trimming took 6 bases from V and 0 from J, leaving 9 bases between them. The germline V gene has CDR1 MNHEY and CDR2 SVGAGI. The CDR3 here is CASRQGFSGANVLTF. The DNA for the CDR3 is TGTGCCAGCAGGCAGGGTTTCTCTGGGGCCAACGTCCTGACTTTC.

This clone has more than one count but fewer than ten. The rearrangement joins TRBV2 to TRBJ2-7; D possibly corresponds to TRBD1 (5 bases). Germline loops: CDR1 SNHLY, CDR2 FYNNEI. V was pared by 4 bases and J by 5 bases, with 12 bases between. The CDR3 loop spans 13 amino acids. In DNA form, the CDR3 reads TGTGCCAGCAGTGTTCAGGGTTTCAACGAGCAGTACTTC. It is translated as CASSVQGFNEQYF.

The CDR3 DNA follows: TGTGCCAGCAGCCGAAGGGGGTATCAGGCTGAAGCTTTCTTT. This gives the protein CASSRRGYQAEAFF. The chain links TRBV14 to TRBJ1-1, with D perhaps matching TRBD1 (6 bases). The CDR3 covers 14 residues. V lost 4 bases and J lost 6, with 15 bases in between. Germline V gives CDR1 SGHDN, CDR2 FVKESK.

The chain joins TRBV28 to TRBJ2-3; 12 nucleotides match TRBD2. Germline CDR1 reads MDHEN; CDR2 reads SYDVKM. This CDR3 region has 17 residues. The V segment lost 6 bases and the J segment 3 bases; nucleotides outside the gene matches: 10. The chain's CDR3 is CASSKRLLAGGTDTQYF. The CDR3 DNA reads TGTGCCAGCAGCAAACGTCTGCTAGCGGGAGGGACAGATACGCAGTATTTT.

The chain employs TRBV19 and TRBJ1-1; no clear D. V was pared by 9 bases and J by 6 bases, with 17 bases between. The CDR3 totals 13 residues. Germline V lookup: CDR1 LNHDA, CDR2 SQIVND (reference sequence). This CDR3 is CARTPGPVPEAFF. CDR3 nucleotide sequence: TGTGCCAGAACCCCGGGCCCCGTTCCTGAAGCTTTCTTT.

This clone was counted only a few times. J is TRBJ1-2 and V is TRBV10-1, with 9 bases that match TRBD1. J gave up 4 bases and V 6 bases, and 3 bases lay outside the gene matches. The CDR3 sequence is 13 residues long. Germline V CDR1 and CDR2: WNHNN, SYGVQD (reference sequence). CDR3 sequence: CASSGQGSYGYTF. DNA for the CDR3: TGCGCCAGCAGCGGACAGGGGAGCTATGGCTACACCTTC.

V is TRBV6-5 and J is TRBJ1-2; D unresolved. From germline, CDR1 is MNHEY and CDR2 SVGAGI. The germline V and J ends were trimmed by 0 bases and 4 bases, with 12 bases remaining between them. The CDR3 is 15 residues long. The CDR3 loop is CASSYSSGNFYGYTF. In nucleotides, the CDR3 is TGTGCCAGCAGTTACTCGAGCGGAAACTTCTATGGCTACACCTTC.

V usage is TRBV5-5 and J usage is TRBJ2-7, with D possibly being TRBD1 (5 bases). The CDR3 has 15 residues. V was clipped by 0 bases and J by 0 bases, with 10 bases between them. From germline, CDR1 is SGHKS and CDR2 YYEKEE (reference sequence). The DNA of the CDR3 is TGTGCCAGCAGCTTGGGACAGTGGAGCTCCTACGAGCAGTACTTC. This encodes CASSLGQWSSYEQYF.

The chain recombines TRBV11-2 with TRBJ2-7; a possible D gene is TRBD1 (6 bases). The CDR3 is 16 residues long. The ends were cut back, 1 base at V and 2 bases at J, with 15 bases in the middle. The germline V gene has CDR1 SGHAT and CDR2 FQNNGV. For the CDR3, the DNA is TGTGCCAGCAGCTTAGGGGGCAGGGGCCTCACCTACGAGCAGTACTTC. It is translated as CASSLGGRGLTYEQYF.

This clone was seen only once. This chain connects TRBV7-2 to TRBJ2-3, with D possibly being TRBD2 (7 bases). V lost 6 bases and J 0 bases, leaving 22 bases between the germline ends. Germline CDR1 and CDR2: SGHTA and FQGNSA. The CDR3 consists of 18 residues. The DNA of the CDR3 is TGTGCCAGCAGACCCCGGCGGGGGAGGGGGGCCAGCACAGATACGCAGTATTTT. Its protein is CASRPRRGRGASTDTQYF.

This chain links TRBV7-9 with TRBJ2-7; 8 positions agree with TRBD2. CDR3 length equals 15 residues. The V and J ends lost 1 base and 2 bases, in that order; junction bases with no gene match: 4. The V gene's germline CDR1 is SEHNR and CDR2 FQNEAQ (reference sequence). This chain's CDR3 is CASSLDQRGTYEQYF. CDR3 DNA: TGTGCCAGCAGCTTAGATCAGCGGGGGACCTACGAGCAGTACTTC.

The V and J genes are TRBV19 and TRBJ2-7, with D possibly being TRBD1 or TRBD2 (6 bases each). The CDR3 has 14 amino acids. V was pared by 3 bases and J by 5 bases, with 14 bases between. From germline, CDR1 is LNHDA and CDR2 SQIVND (reference sequence). CDR3 in amino acids: CASSIRPGADEQYF. The CDR3 DNA is TGTGCCAGTAGTATCCGGCCGGGGGCGGACGAGCAGTACTTC.

This clone has only a few counts. The V and J genes are TRBV7-2 and TRBJ2-2; D not certain. There are 12 residues in the CDR3. Per germline, CDR1 SGHTA and CDR2 FQGNSA. The V gene lost 5 bases and the J gene lost 9 bases, with 10 bases spanning the gap. DNA for the CDR3: TGTGCCAGCAGCCCTTCCTCTTGGGAGCTGTTTTTT. Amino acid sequence: CASSPSSWELFF.

This clone appeared once. An end of the junction differs from the germline gene, which may be a read error. The rearrangement uses TRBV7-7 and TRBJ2-1; 8 bases fit TRBD1. From germline, CDR1 is SSHAT and CDR2 FNYEAQ (reference sequence). The CDR3 is 15 residues long. The CDR3 DNA is TGTGCTAGCAGCTCCACGACAGGGGACTACAATGAGCAGTTCTTC. It is translated as CASSSTTGDYNEQFF.

The J gene is TRBJ1-2, the V gene TRBV29-1, with TRBD1 as a possible D gene (6 bases). The CDR3 extends over 13 amino acids. Germline CDR1 and CDR2: SQVTM and ANQGSEA. Trimming took 5 bases from V and 6 from J, leaving 16 bases between them. CDR3 in DNA: TGCAGCGTTTGGAACGGGGGGCGGAATGGCTACACCTTC. It codes for CSVWNGGRNGYTF. The full variable domain, in which reference TRBV29-1 and TRBJ1-2 provide the parts outside the CDR3, is SAVISQKPSRDICQRGTSLTIQCQVDSQVTMMFWYRQQPGQSLTLIATANQGSEATYESGFVIDKFPISRPNLTFSTLTVSNMSPEDSSIYLCSVWNGGRNGYTFGSGTRLTVV.

The J gene is TRBJ2-7, the V gene TRBV27; 8 bases align to TRBD1. The CDR3 runs to 15 residues. Trimming took 3 bases from V and 1 from J; bases not matched to a gene: 5. Germline V lookup: CDR1 MNHEY, CDR2 SMNVEV (reference sequence). This CDR3 reads CASSFSGTGSYEQYF. For the CDR3, the DNA is TGTGCCAGCAGTTTTTCGGGGACAGGATCCTACGAGCAGTACTTC.

The table lists this clone with a count of one. The chain couples TRBV2 to TRBJ1-2; D is possibly TRBD1 (6 bases). From germline, CDR1 is SNHLY and CDR2 FYNNEI. V was clipped by 5 bases and J by 4 bases, with 8 bases between them. The CDR3 covers 12 residues. CDR3 sequence reads: CASSRQAYGYTF. The CDR3 DNA reads as TGTGCCAGCAGTCGACAGGCCTATGGCTACACCTTC.

This clone occurred once. The rearrangement uses TRBV19 and TRBJ1-1; perhaps TRBD1 as D (6 bases). In germline, CDR1 is LNHDA, CDR2 SQIVND (reference sequence). V gave up 1 base and J gave up 4 bases, with 19 bases separating them. CDR3 length: 17 amino acids. The CDR3 is CASSIGVTGSVGTEAFF. CDR3 DNA: TGTGCCAGTAGTATAGGGGTTACAGGGAGTGTCGGCACTGAAGCTTTCTTT.

V gene TRBV2 combines with J gene TRBJ1-4; 8 nucleotides agree with TRBD1. V trimming: 7 bases; J trimming: 7 bases; junction bases outside the gene matches: 11. CDR1 and CDR2 (germline): SNHLY, FYNNEI. The CDR3 is 15 amino acids. CDR3 sequence: CASTPTTGTGEKLFF. The CDR3 DNA reads TGTGCCAGCACACCGACAACCGGGACAGGTGAAAAACTGTTTTTT.

This sequence joins TRBV6-5 and TRBJ2-3; D gene ambiguous. Trimming took off 0 bases at V and 0 bases at J, with 7 bases between the two ends. From germline, CDR1 is MNHEY and CDR2 SVGAGI. The CDR3 length is 15 residues. CDR3 sequence: CASSYSGHSTDTQYF. The CDR3 DNA is TGTGCCAGCAGTTACTCCGGCCATAGCACAGATACGCAGTATTTT.

The table lists this clone with a few counts. The V gene is TRBV27, the J gene TRBJ1-5, with TRBD1 matching 7 bases. The V gene's germline CDR1 is MNHEY and CDR2 SMNVEV (reference sequence). The CDR3 is 16 amino acids. V lost 5 bases, J lost 4 bases, and 11 bases stayed unmatched. The chain's CDR3 is CASSTYRGRWNQPQHF. The CDR3 region has the DNA TGTGCCAGCAGTACTTACAGGGGAAGATGGAATCAGCCCCAGCATTTT.